This TCR beta chain was found in a study of blood T cell repertoires in COVID-19. Background on the study: Samples representing acute and convalescent COVID-19 were sourced from the United States, Italy and Spain. PBMCs, B-cell-depleted T cells, or T cells were the source of the cDNA or gDNA that made up the material.

Original analysis: Reference gene primer amplification gave nucleated cell count estimates. Sequenced by immunoSEQ multiplex PCR; TCRdb stores in-frame clones only, minus some. V, J and clone size were drawn from that table, and D and trimming were deduced from the DNA. Counted here are over 140,000 clones, about 77% occurring once; the ten biggest clones make up approximately 9%. CDR1 SSHAT and CDR2 FNYEAQ come from the germline V gene (reference sequence). This CDR3 is 16 amino acids long. V was clipped by 5 bases and J by 4 bases; unmatched bases: 11. This clone was detected only once. The TCR was taken from a woman in her 50s with active or convalescent COVID-19. Source material: peripheral blood. The chain employs TRBV7-7 and TRBJ2-3; the match to TRBD2 covers 8 bases. The CDR3 bases are TGTGCCAGCAGCCAAGGAGTAGCGGGGCGTGCAGATACGCAGTATTTT. Translated: CASSQGVAGRADTQYF. Together with reference TRBV7-7 and TRBJ2-3, the CDR3 gives the full variable domain: GAGVSQSPRYKVTKRGQDVTLRCDPISSHATLYWYQQALGQGPEFLTYFNYEAQPDKSGLPSDRFSAERPEGSISTLTIQRTEQRDSAMYRCASSQGVAGRADTQYFGPGTRLTVL.